This T cell receptor (beta chain) came from a study of blood T cell repertoires in COVID-19. On the study more broadly: From T cells, B-cell-depleted T cells, or PBMCs came the material, which was cDNA or gDNA.

Some clones are missing from TCRdb's copy, which holds only in-frame ones; the method was immunoSEQ multiplex PCR. This sample has 180,000 or so clones, with under 85% found just once. This receptor was taken from a woman older than 75 with acute or convalescent COVID-19. The sample comprised peripheral blood.

The chain's CDR3 is CASSQRTSGGGTDTQYF. The CDR3 coding sequence is TGTGCCAGCAGCCAACGGACTAGCGGGGGGGGCACAGATACGCAGTATTTT. The chain joins TRBV9 to TRBJ2-3; 15 bases align to TRBD2. Germline V gene lookup returns CDR1 SGDLS and CDR2 YYNGEE. V trimming: 4 bases; J trimming: 1 base; junction bases outside the gene matches: 4. The CDR3 runs 17 residues.